This is a list of T cell receptor beta chains from one sample in a study of identical twins. TCRdb re-called the 5' RACE reads with MiXCR, one entry per CDR3 protein. The table has 700,000 or so distinct CDR3 sequences, 21% seen once. The same specimen was also included in a second study, on T cells expressing NK-cell markers.

Sequencing used PBMCs. The receptors derive from a woman in her late teens or twenties in good health. The CDR3 runs from the conserved cysteine through the conserved F or W. The D gene is left open where the match is weak. Only part of the rows carry a size: once, few, many, or a class if the clone is expanded.

d_call	j_call	clone_size	v_call	cdr3_aa	cdr3_nt
TRBD1	TRBJ2-7	.	TRBV7-8	CASSLGDRAHEQYF	TGTGCCAGCAGCTTAGGAGACAGGGCACACGAGCAGTACTTC
.	TRBJ2-3	.	TRBV2	CASRAVPDTQYF	TGTGCCAGCAGGGCCGTCCCGGATACGCAGTATTTT
.	TRBJ2-3	many	TRBV5-1	CASSLGQIRGDTQYF	TGCGCCAGCAGCTTGGGGCAGATAAGGGGAGATACGCAGTATTTT
TRBD2	TRBJ2-1	.	TRBV20-1	CSATTSGKMNEQFF	TGCAGTGCCACGACTAGCGGGAAAATGAATGAGCAGTTCTTC
TRBD1	TRBJ2-3	many	TRBV20-1	CSAEWDSYTDTQYF	TGCAGTGCTGAATGGGACAGCTACACAGATACGCAGTATTTT
.	TRBJ1-1	.	TRBV7-2	CASSLGRLGAFF	TGTGCCAGCAGCTTAGGACGGCTGGGGGCTTTCTTT
.	TRBJ2-3	.	TRBV5-6	CASSPSLGTDTQYF	TGTGCCAGCAGCCCGTCCTTGGGAACAGATACGCAGTATTTT
.	TRBJ2-2	many	TRBV27	CASGSNTGELFF	TGTGCCAGCGGCAGTAACACCGGGGAGCTGTTTTTT
TRBD2	TRBJ2-5	few	TRBV10-3	CATARGERGWETQYF	TGTGCCACCGCAAGGGGCGAGCGGGGCTGGGAGACCCAGTACTTC
.	TRBJ1-5	few	TRBV27	CASSQGQLYQPQHF	TGTGCCAGCAGTCAAGGGCAGCTATATCAGCCCCAGCATTTT
.	TRBJ2-5	few	TRBV3-1	CASGDSFYQETQYF	TGTGCCAGCGGAGACAGCTTTTACCAAGAGACCCAGTACTTC
.	TRBJ2-7	.	TRBV4-1	CASSLDSRSSYEQYF	TGCGCCAGCAGCCTCGACTCCAGGAGCTCCTACGAGCAGTACTTC
.	TRBJ2-5	.	TRBV5-1	CASSLVLAQETQYF	TGCGCCAGCAGCTTGGTACTCGCACAAGAGACCCAGTACTTC
.	TRBJ2-5	.	TRBV6-2/TRBV6-3	CASRPRVGETQYF	TGTGCCAGCAGACCTCGGGTCGGGGAGACCCAGTACTTC
TRBD2	TRBJ2-7	few	TRBV20-1	CSAYSGVTYEQYF	TGCAGTGCTTATAGCGGGGTCACCTACGAGCAGTACTTC
.	TRBJ2-7	few	TRBV29-1	CSVQGYLSSYEQYF	TGCAGCGTCCAAGGGTACCTCAGCTCCTACGAGCAGTACTTC
.	TRBJ2-7	many	TRBV5-5	CASMKYEQYF	TGTGCCAGTATGAAATACGAGCAGTACTTC
TRBD2	TRBJ2-3	few	TRBV10-3	CAISESGLAGAADTQYF	TGTGCCATCAGTGAGTCCGGACTAGCGGGAGCTGCGGATACGCAGTATTTT
.	TRBJ2-1	.	TRBV7-2	CASSPVDNEQFF	TGTGCCAGCAGCCCTGTCGACAATGAGCAGTTCTTC
.	TRBJ1-2	few	TRBV12-3/TRBV12-4	CASNLLYGYTF	TGTGCCAGCAACTTACTCTATGGCTACACCTTC
.	TRBJ1-1	.	TRBV7-9	CASSLVNSAEAFF	TGTGCCAGCAGCTTAGTTAACAGTGCTGAAGCTTTCTTT
TRBD2	TRBJ2-2	few	TRBV6-5	CASSWGAGGHGELFF	TGTGCCAGCAGTTGGGGAGCGGGGGGCCACGGGGAGCTGTTTTTT
TRBD2	TRBJ2-1	.	TRBV10-3	CAISGNKGLAPSYNEQFF	TGTGCCATCAGTGGGAATAAGGGACTAGCGCCCTCCTACAATGAGCAGTTCTTC
.	TRBJ2-1	.	TRBV3-1	CASSQDLGGRYNEQFF	TGTGCCAGCAGCCAAGATTTGGGGGGTAGGTACAATGAGCAGTTCTTC
TRBD2	TRBJ2-3	many	TRBV12-3/TRBV12-4	CASSTGTSGRVEDTQYF	TGTGCCAGCAGTACCGGGACTAGCGGGAGGGTCGAAGATACGCAGTATTTT
TRBD1	TRBJ2-1	.	TRBV29-1	CSVARQGYEQFF	TGCAGCGTTGCGAGACAGGGCTATGAGCAGTTCTTC
.	TRBJ1-3	.	TRBV6-1	CASSTGRGGNTIYF	TGTGCCAGCAGTACCGGGAGGGGAGGAAACACCATATATTTT
TRBD1	TRBJ2-7	few	TRBV27	CASSFRPGQGYEQYF	TGTGCCAGCAGTTTTCGACCGGGACAGGGCTACGAGCAGTACTTC
.	TRBJ2-7	few	TRBV20-1	CSARVGTRNYEQYF	TGCAGTGCTAGAGTAGGGACCCGTAACTACGAGCAGTACTTC
.	TRBJ2-2	many	TRBV12-3/TRBV12-4	CASSFGGITGELFF	TGTGCCAGCAGTTTTGGAGGGATCACCGGGGAGCTGTTTTTT
TRBD1	TRBJ2-2	few	TRBV30	CAWSAGTAMSGELFF	TGTGCCTGGAGTGCCGGGACAGCAATGTCCGGGGAGCTGTTTTTT
.	TRBJ1-1	few	TRBV12-3/TRBV12-4	CASTSQGLQTEAFF	TGTGCCAGCACTTCGCAGGGGTTACAGACTGAAGCTTTCTTT
.	TRBJ2-3	.	TRBV29-1	CSVEDSGFPTQYF	TGCAGCGTTGAAGATTCGGGCTTTCCGACGCAGTATTTT
TRBD2	TRBJ2-1	.	TRBV20-1	CSALGLAGDLSSYNEQFF	TGCAGTGCGCTCGGACTAGCGGGGGACTTGAGCTCCTACAATGAGCAGTTCTTC
.	TRBJ2-7	.	TRBV12-3/TRBV12-4	CASSFLDRAYEQYF	TGTGCCAGCAGTTTTTTAGACCGAGCCTACGAGCAGTACTTC
TRBD2	TRBJ2-1	.	TRBV18	CASSPAGLAGGNEQFF	TGTGCCAGCTCACCAGCGGGACTAGCGGGGGGGAATGAGCAGTTCTTC
.	TRBJ1-3	few	TRBV6-5	CASSYGRRFSGNTIYF	TGTGCCAGCAGTTACGGTCGAAGGTTCTCTGGAAACACCATATATTTT
.	TRBJ2-2	.	TRBV6-5	CASSYSTWRIPGELFF	TGTGCCAGCAGTTACTCGACTTGGCGTATCCCCGGGGAGCTGTTTTTT
TRBD2	TRBJ2-1	many	TRBV27	CASSLPGTSGYNEQFF	TGTGCCAGCAGTTTGCCCGGGACTAGCGGTTACAATGAGCAGTTCTTC
TRBD2	TRBJ2-1	.	TRBV5-1	CASSSIASGGAGNEQFF	TGCGCCAGCAGCTCAATCGCAAGCGGGGGGGCCGGGAATGAGCAGTTCTTC
.	TRBJ2-5	.	TRBV20-1	CSYFRGGTQYF	TGCAGTTATTTCCGAGGAGGGACCCAGTACTTC
.	TRBJ2-7	.	TRBV5-1	CASSLGNREQYF	TGCGCCAGCAGCTTGGGGAATCGCGAGCAGTACTTC
TRBD1	TRBJ2-3	.	TRBV5-1	CASSLGTGGPDTQYF	TGCGCCAGCAGCTTGGGGACAGGGGGACCCGATACGCAGTATTTT